These 8 T cell receptor beta chains came from one sample sequenced in a study of PD-1 blockade in classical Hodgkin lymphoma. The assay was immunoSEQ multiplex PCR, and TCRdb's table has in-frame clones only and misses some. The sample yields 23,000 or so clones, approximately 78% seen once. Following autologous stem cell transplantation, relapse occurred in every patient, and exposure to brentuximab vedotin varied. The specimen was peripheral blood mononuclear cells (PBMCs), collected before the second cycle of nivolumab. The receptors originated from a human donor with classical Hodgkin lymphoma.

The genes are TRBV6-6 and TRBJ2-2; D ambiguous. Per germline, CDR1 MNHNY and CDR2 SVGAGI (reference sequence). The CDR3 has 14 residues. Trimming shortened V by 5 bases and J by 1 base, and 8 bases separated the two germline ends. The chain's CDR3 is CASSTRLNTGELFF. DNA of the CDR3: TGTGCCAGCAGTACCCGTCTGAACACCGGGGAGCTGTTTTTT.

V usage is TRBV18 and J usage is TRBJ2-5; perhaps TRBD2 as D (6 bases). Germline assignment: CDR1 KGHSH and CDR2 LQKENI. The CDR3 contains 12 residues. The V gene lost 9 bases and the J gene lost 5 bases, with 13 bases spanning the gap. The CDR3 protein is CASSDGGETQYF. In nucleotides, the CDR3 is TGTGCCAGTTCGGACGGAGGGGAGACCCAGTACTTC.

This clone was seen just once. This chain joins TRBV9 and TRBJ2-1, with D maybe TRBD2 (6 bases). In germline, CDR1 is SGDLS, CDR2 YYNGEE. The CDR3 runs 16 residues. V was cut by 1 base and J by 4 bases, with 15 bases left in between. The CDR3 here is CASSVRMAGSYNEQFF. The CDR3 DNA sequence: TGTGCCAGCAGCGTAAGGATGGCGGGGAGTTACAATGAGCAGTTCTTC.

The rearrangement links TRBV12-5 to TRBJ2-5; perhaps TRBD1 as D (6 bases). TRBJ2-7 explains the end of the DNA better; the J call may be wrong. Germline V gene sequence: CDR1 LGHNT, CDR2 FRNRAP. The CDR3 has 16 amino acids. The CDR3 reads CASGLDLTGFPYEQYF. CDR3 coding DNA: TGTGCTAGTGGTTTGGACCTGACAGGTTTTCCCTACGAGCAGTACTTC.

This clone came up once. V and J are TRBV9 and TRBJ1-2; TRBD1 matches 9 bases. The CDR3 totals 16 residues. Germline V gene sequence: CDR1 SGDLS, CDR2 YYNGEE. V shed 3 bases, J shed 7 bases, and the junction held 13 bases outside the gene matches. In DNA, the CDR3 is TGTGCCAGCAGCGACCCCGGGACAGGGATTTTATTTGGCTACACCTTC. Its protein is CASSDPGTGILFGYTF.

This chain connects TRBV28 to TRBJ2-2; either TRBD1 or TRBD2 may fit D (7 bases each). The V gene lost 4 bases and the J gene lost 5 bases, with 14 bases spanning the gap. Germline loops: CDR1 MDHEN, CDR2 SYDVKM. The CDR3 consists of 15 residues. The chain's CDR3 is CASSSRQGGTGELFF. The CDR3 region has the DNA TGTGCCAGCAGTTCCCGACAGGGAGGGACCGGGGAGCTGTTTTTT.

J is TRBJ2-7 and V is TRBV18; TRBD1 or TRBD2 may be the D gene (5 bases each). Germline values: CDR1 KGHSH, CDR2 LQKENI. This CDR3 is built from 14 residues. V was clipped by 5 bases and J by 1 base, with 12 bases between them. The DNA of the CDR3 is TGTGCCAGCTCAAGGGAGCAGGGATCCTACGAGCAGTACTTC. Its translation is CASSREQGSYEQYF.

V is TRBV10-3 and J is TRBJ1-1; 7 bases are shared with TRBD1. This CDR3 region has 16 residues. Per germline, CDR1 ENHRY and CDR2 SYGVKD. Trimming removed 4 bases from V and 0 bases from J; junction bases left unmatched: 8. DNA of the CDR3: TGTGCCATCAGTGGACCGGGACAGAAGATGAACACTGAAGCTTTCTTT. It is translated as CAISGPGQKMNTEAFF.